The T cell receptor (beta chain) under discussion was sequenced for a study of blood T cell repertoires in COVID-19. Overall study context: Samples came from the United States, Italy and Spain, spanning acute and convalescent COVID-19.

Germline V gene sequence: CDR1 MNHEY, CDR2 SVGAGI. This CDR3 spans 13 amino acids. V shed 7 bases and J shed 1 base, with 10 bases lying between them. As originally analysed: Estimates of nucleated cell counts were drawn from the amplification of reference gene primers. Some clones are missing from TCRdb's copy, which holds only in-frame ones; the method was immunoSEQ multiplex PCR. V and J calls and clone size follow that table, whereas D and trimming were derived from the DNA. The top ten clones hold roughly 6.1% of a sample with some 200,000 clones, roughly 87% of them seen once. The material sequenced was peripheral blood. The TCR sequence derives from a woman between 35 and 50 years old with acute or convalescent COVID-19. The chain combines TRBV6-5 with TRBJ1-1; D may be TRBD1 (5 bases). CDR3 residues: CASTMTANTEAFF. The CDR3 DNA sequence: TGTGCCAGCACTATGACAGCGAACACTGAAGCTTTCTTT.